Listed below are T cell receptor beta chains from one sample, sequenced in a study of CD4 and CD8 cells across lung adenocarcinoma regions. TCRdb fed the PCR reads into MiXCR, producing one record per CDR3 protein. This table holds almost 7,000 distinct CDR3 sequences, around 50% found once. The sample was CD8+ T cells from the center of a lung tumor. All receptors derive from a male donor with lung adenocarcinoma. The CD4 and CD8 labels of this study may be unreliable. The CDR3 runs from the conserved cysteine through the conserved F or W. D genes are given only for firm matches. Clone sizes are given selectively: once, few, many, or a class where the clone is expanded.

j_call: TRBJ2-3; clone_size: few; v_call: TRBV6-4; d_call: -; cdr3_nt: TGTGCGGGCAGTGGGGGACGAGAGCAAGATACCCAGTATTTC; cdr3_aa: CAGSGGREQDTQYF
j_call: TRBJ2-5; clone_size: medium-sized; v_call: TRBV6-2/TRBV6-3; d_call: -; cdr3_nt: TGTGCCAGCAGCTATCGAATGTTAGAGACCCAGTACTTC; cdr3_aa: CASSYRMLETQYF
j_call: TRBJ2-3; clone_size: -; v_call: TRBV6-1; d_call: -; cdr3_nt: TGTGCCAGCACCCTAGCTGCAGGCTTCGCGGGCGGGGAGCAGTATTTT; cdr3_aa: CASTLAAGFAGGEQYF
j_call: TRBJ2-3; clone_size: -; v_call: TRBV6-5; d_call: TRBD1; cdr3_nt: TGTGCCAGCAGTTACAGTAGGGGACAGGAGACAGATACGCAGTATTTT; cdr3_aa: CASSYSRGQETDTQYF
j_call: TRBJ2-1; clone_size: -; v_call: TRBV6-1; d_call: TRBD2; cdr3_nt: TGTGCCAGCAGTGCTAGCGGGTTATCCTACGGTGAGCAGTTCTTC; cdr3_aa: CASSASGLSYGEQFF
j_call: TRBJ2-5; clone_size: few; v_call: TRBV4-1; d_call: -; cdr3_nt: TGCGCCAGCAGCCAAGACTCGGGGGGCTTAGAGACCCAGTACTTC; cdr3_aa: CASSQDSGGLETQYF
j_call: TRBJ2-3; clone_size: -; v_call: TRBV4-3; d_call: TRBD2; cdr3_nt: TGCGCCAGCAGCCAAGTCAGGGCTAGCGGGAAAGTTGCAGATACGCAGTATTTT; cdr3_aa: CASSQVRASGKVADTQYF
j_call: TRBJ2-7; clone_size: -; v_call: TRBV6-8; d_call: -; cdr3_nt: TGTGCCAGCGGGGAACAGTTCCAGGGGTACGAGACGCAGTACTTC; cdr3_aa: CASGEQFQGYETQYF
j_call: TRBJ2-1; clone_size: few; v_call: TRBV6-1; d_call: TRBD2; cdr3_nt: TGTGCCAGCAGCCGACTAGCGGGGGGGCCTGATGAGCAGTTCTTC; cdr3_aa: CASSRLAGGPDEQFF
j_call: TRBJ2-1; clone_size: medium-sized; v_call: TRBV10-1; d_call: -; cdr3_nt: TGCGCCAGCAGTGCTGGCCTAACCCACAATGAGCAGTTCTTC; cdr3_aa: CASSAGLTHNEQFF
j_call: TRBJ1-2; clone_size: -; v_call: TRBV27; d_call: TRBD1; cdr3_nt: TGTGCCAGCAGTCCCGCAGGGGGCCTTGGCGGCTACACCTTC; cdr3_aa: CASSPAGGLGGYTF
j_call: TRBJ2-5; clone_size: medium-sized; v_call: TRBV25-1; d_call: TRBD2; cdr3_nt: TGTGCCAGCAAGGGCGGGGGAGAAGTCGCGGGAGCAGAGACCCAGTACTTC; cdr3_aa: CASKGGGEVAGAETQYF
j_call: TRBJ2-5; clone_size: -; v_call: TRBV5-6; d_call: TRBD2; cdr3_nt: TGTGCCAGCAGCTTGGTGAGAGGGGCGGGAGGGGGAGAGACCCAGTACTTC; cdr3_aa: CASSLVRGAGGGETQYF
j_call: TRBJ2-2; clone_size: once; v_call: TRBV6-1; d_call: TRBD2; cdr3_nt: TGTGCCAGCTTTAGCGGGAGGGTGCACACCGGTACGCTGTTTTTT; cdr3_aa: CASFSGRVHTGTLFF
j_call: TRBJ2-1; clone_size: -; v_call: TRBV18; d_call: TRBD1; cdr3_nt: TGTGCCAGCTCAGCCGCCGGGACAGGGGGCTACAATGAGCAGTTCTTC; cdr3_aa: CASSAAGTGGYNEQFF
j_call: TRBJ2-3; clone_size: -; v_call: TRBV6-1; d_call: -; cdr3_nt: TGTGCCAGCAAGGTGTATCCCATGTCAGATACGCAGTATTTT; cdr3_aa: CASKVYPMSDTQYF
j_call: TRBJ2-1; clone_size: -; v_call: TRBV6-5; d_call: TRBD1; cdr3_nt: TGTGCCAGCAGTTCCCACAGGGGGCGGGGTGAGCAGTTCTTC; cdr3_aa: CASSSHRGRGEQFF
j_call: TRBJ2-3; clone_size: -; v_call: TRBV6-4; d_call: TRBD2; cdr3_nt: TGTGCCAGCAGTGACACAGTAGCGGGAGGGCCGGATACGCAGTATTTT; cdr3_aa: CASSDTVAGGPDTQYF
j_call: TRBJ2-7; clone_size: -; v_call: TRBV6-5; d_call: -; cdr3_nt: TGTGCCAGCAGTTTGGGTCCAACCTACGAGCAGTACTTC; cdr3_aa: CASSLGPTYEQYF
j_call: TRBJ2-5; clone_size: few; v_call: TRBV6-1; d_call: -; cdr3_nt: TGTGCCAGCAGTGCCACTGGACTGCAAGAGACCCAGTACTTC; cdr3_aa: CASSATGLQETQYF
j_call: TRBJ2-4; clone_size: -; v_call: TRBV7-2; d_call: TRBD2; cdr3_nt: TGTGCCAGCAGCTTAGGGAGACTAGCGGGAGCGGTAGAAGACATTCAGTACTTC; cdr3_aa: CASSLGRLAGAVEDIQYF
j_call: TRBJ2-2; clone_size: medium-sized; v_call: TRBV6-1; d_call: -; cdr3_nt: TGTGCCAGCACCCTAGCTGCAGGCTTCGCGGGCGGGGAGCTGTTTTTT; cdr3_aa: CASTLAAGFAGGELFF
j_call: TRBJ2-5; clone_size: once; v_call: TRBV7-2; d_call: -; cdr3_nt: TGTGCCAGCAGCTTAGGGGGACTGGCCCAAGAGACCCAGTACTTC; cdr3_aa: CASSLGGLAQETQYF
j_call: TRBJ2-6; clone_size: -; v_call: TRBV6-1; d_call: -; cdr3_nt: TGTGCCAGCAGTGTACAGGGTGCTGGGGCCAACGTCCTGACTTTC; cdr3_aa: CASSVQGAGANVLTF
j_call: TRBJ2-2; clone_size: -; v_call: TRBV6-1; d_call: -; cdr3_nt: TGTGCCAGCAGTCGAGAGGGTGTGAGCACCGAGACGCAGTTTTTT; cdr3_aa: CASSREGVSTETQFF
j_call: TRBJ1-1; clone_size: medium-sized; v_call: TRBV6-7; d_call: -; cdr3_nt: TGTGCCAGCAGTTACGTCCGGGCAAACGAAGCTTTCTTT; cdr3_aa: CASSYVRANEAFF
j_call: TRBJ2-3; clone_size: medium-sized; v_call: TRBV24-1; d_call: TRBD1; cdr3_nt: TGTGCCACCAGTGCTGACAGGGCAACAGATACGCAGTATTTT; cdr3_aa: CATSADRATDTQYF
j_call: TRBJ1-3; clone_size: medium-sized; v_call: TRBV6-1; d_call: -; cdr3_nt: TGTGCCAGCAGGGAAGGTGGCTCTGGAAACACCATATATTTT; cdr3_aa: CASREGGSGNTIYF
j_call: TRBJ2-3; clone_size: -; v_call: TRBV10-3; d_call: -; cdr3_nt: TGTGCCACGAGGCTCCAGGCCACAGATACGCAGTATTTT; cdr3_aa: CATRLQATDTQYF
j_call: TRBJ2-7; clone_size: -; v_call: TRBV6-1; d_call: TRBD2; cdr3_nt: TGTGCCAGCAGTGCCGGACTAGCCTTCTCCTACGAGCAGTACTTC; cdr3_aa: CASSAGLAFSYEQYF
j_call: TRBJ2-7; clone_size: -; v_call: TRBV10-1; d_call: -; cdr3_nt: TGCGCCAGCAGCAAAATCGGGAGTCCCCCCTACGAGCAGTACTTC; cdr3_aa: CASSKIGSPPYEQYF
j_call: TRBJ2-1; clone_size: -; v_call: TRBV6-5; d_call: TRBD1; cdr3_nt: TGTGCCAGCAGTTTGCGACAGGGGGTGCAGGTAGAGCAGTTCTTC; cdr3_aa: CASSLRQGVQVEQFF
j_call: TRBJ2-5; clone_size: -; v_call: TRBV7-7; d_call: TRBD1; cdr3_nt: TGTGCTAGCAGCACACGACAGGGGCTACAAGAGACCCAGTACTTC; cdr3_aa: CASSTRQGLQETQYF
j_call: TRBJ2-5; clone_size: few; v_call: TRBV6-1; d_call: -; cdr3_nt: TGTGCCAGCAGTGAAGCGGTTGGGACATACCGAAGTGGGACCCAGTACTTC; cdr3_aa: CASSEAVGTYRSGTQYF
j_call: TRBJ2-5; clone_size: -; v_call: TRBV27; d_call: -; cdr3_nt: TGTGCCAGCAGGGGGGGGGGGGGCCGGGTCCAAGATACCCAGTACTTC; cdr3_aa: CASRGGGGRVQDTQYF
j_call: TRBJ2-1; clone_size: -; v_call: TRBV19; d_call: TRBD1; cdr3_nt: TGTGCAGCAGGTGGGGACAGCTACAATGAGCAGTTCTTC; cdr3_aa: CAAGGDSYNEQFF
j_call: TRBJ2-7; clone_size: few; v_call: TRBV27; d_call: -; cdr3_nt: TGTGCCAGCAGTTTCGTCGGGACGGAACTATGGGAGCAGTACTTC; cdr3_aa: CASSFVGTELWEQYF
j_call: TRBJ1-2; clone_size: -; v_call: TRBV6-5; d_call: TRBD1; cdr3_nt: TGTGCCAGCAGTTCCCAAGGGGGCCCCAACTATGGCTACACCTTC; cdr3_aa: CASSSQGGPNYGYTF
j_call: TRBJ2-3; clone_size: once; v_call: TRBV6-1; d_call: -; cdr3_nt: TGTGCCAGGGCTGTCAGCACCGGGGCGCAGTATTTT; cdr3_aa: CARAVSTGAQYF
j_call: TRBJ1-1; clone_size: few; v_call: TRBV28; d_call: -; cdr3_nt: TGTGCCAGCAGGCAGAAGGGGGGGCTGAACACTGAAGCTTTCTTT; cdr3_aa: CASRQKGGLNTEAFF
j_call: TRBJ2-1; clone_size: -; v_call: TRBV6-1; d_call: TRBD2; cdr3_nt: TGTGCCAGCAGAACATGGACTAGCGGGAGAGTTGTTGAGCAGTTCTTC; cdr3_aa: CASRTWTSGRVVEQFF
j_call: TRBJ2-4; clone_size: -; v_call: TRBV6-5; d_call: TRBD2; cdr3_nt: TGTGCCAGCAGTACTAGCGGGAGTGTAGTGCAGTACTTC; cdr3_aa: CASSTSGSVVQYF
j_call: TRBJ2-2; clone_size: -; v_call: TRBV10-1; d_call: -; cdr3_nt: TGCGCCAGCAGTGAGTCGTCTAGGGAGCTGTTTTTT; cdr3_aa: CASSESSRELFF
j_call: TRBJ2-5; clone_size: medium-sized; v_call: TRBV6-1; d_call: TRBD1; cdr3_nt: TGTGCCACCCAGATGGACAGGGGAGAGACCCAGTACTTC; cdr3_aa: CATQMDRGETQYF
j_call: TRBJ1-4; clone_size: medium-sized; v_call: TRBV27; d_call: -; cdr3_nt: TGTGCCAGCAGACCAAACGGACGGACAACTAATGAAAAACTGTTTTTT; cdr3_aa: CASRPNGRTTNEKLFF
j_call: TRBJ2-1; clone_size: -; v_call: TRBV10-1; d_call: -; cdr3_nt: TGCGCCAGCAGCCGGGACCACGGGTGGGATGAGCAGTTCTTC; cdr3_aa: CASSRDHGWDEQFF
j_call: TRBJ1-2; clone_size: few; v_call: TRBV6-1; d_call: TRBD1; cdr3_nt: TGTGCCAGCAACGGACAGGGGAATATTGGCTACACCTTC; cdr3_aa: CASNGQGNIGYTF
j_call: TRBJ2-1; clone_size: -; v_call: TRBV6-1; d_call: -; cdr3_nt: TGTGCCAGCAGCGTTAACAGTTTAGTAACCTACGAGCAGTTCTTC; cdr3_aa: CASSVNSLVTYEQFF
j_call: TRBJ2-3; clone_size: once; v_call: TRBV6-1; d_call: TRBD2; cdr3_nt: TGTGCCAGCTTTAGCGGGGGGGCGAGCACCGATGCGCAGTTTTTT; cdr3_aa: CASFSGGASTDAQFF
j_call: TRBJ2-1; clone_size: -; v_call: TRBV7-8; d_call: -; cdr3_nt: TGTGCCAGCAGCTTAGATCGGACCCCTCGGCAGTTCTTC; cdr3_aa: CASSLDRTPRQFF
j_call: TRBJ2-1; clone_size: few; v_call: TRBV7-2; d_call: TRBD2; cdr3_nt: TGTGCCAGCAGCTTAGGGGGGGGGAATGAGCAGTTCTTC; cdr3_aa: CASSLGGGNEQFF
j_call: TRBJ2-1; clone_size: -; v_call: TRBV10-2; d_call: TRBD2; cdr3_nt: TGCGCCAGCAAGTTGGGCGGGAGTGATGAGCAGTTCTTC; cdr3_aa: CASKLGGSDEQFF
j_call: TRBJ2-4; clone_size: once; v_call: TRBV10-2; d_call: -; cdr3_nt: TGCGCCGGCGAGCTCAGTGGTCTAGCCAAAAACATCCAGTACTTC; cdr3_aa: CAGELSGLAKNIQYF
j_call: TRBJ2-3; clone_size: medium-sized; v_call: TRBV6-1; d_call: TRBD1; cdr3_nt: TGTGCCAGCAGGAGCACAGGGGCGCCCCAGCCGCAGTATTTT; cdr3_aa: CASRSTGAPQPQYF
j_call: TRBJ2-7; clone_size: -; v_call: TRBV6-2/TRBV6-3; d_call: TRBD2; cdr3_nt: TGTGCCAGCACCAATCTAGCGGGGAGGTCCTACGAGCAGTACTTC; cdr3_aa: CASTNLAGRSYEQYF
j_call: TRBJ2-1; clone_size: once; v_call: TRBV5-1; d_call: -; cdr3_nt: TGCGCCAGCAGCTTTAACTACCTTAATGAGCAGTTCTTC; cdr3_aa: CASSFNYLNEQFF
j_call: TRBJ2-1; clone_size: -; v_call: TRBV7-2; d_call: TRBD2; cdr3_nt: TGTGCCAGCAGCTTATTCGGGAGGGATCGGTTCTTC; cdr3_aa: CASSLFGRDRFF
j_call: TRBJ1-6; clone_size: medium-sized; v_call: TRBV27; d_call: -; cdr3_nt: TGTGCCAGCAGTCCCCTCGTGCAGCCCTCACCCCTCCACTTT; cdr3_aa: CASSPLVQPSPLHF